A selection of T cell receptor beta chains follows, all from one sample in a study of metastatic and nonmetastatic thyroid tumors. TCRdb reprocessed the PCR reads using MiXCR. The top ten clones hold around two fifths of a sample with roughly 30,000 clones, around 20% of them seen once. What was sequenced was blood. These receptors were taken from a female donor with papillary thyroid cancer or a benign thyroid nodule (not recorded which). Some clones in this sample may be carry-over from other donors' samples. CDR3s include the opening cysteine and the closing phenylalanine or tryptophan. Fields, in order: J gene, V gene, clone size, D gene, CDR3 DNA, CDR3 protein. D genes are given only for firm matches. Rows may omit the clone size; those that give it use once, few, many or a size class.

TRBJ2-4	TRBV4-1	few	TRBD2	TGCGCCAGCAGCCAAGCCGACCACCCCCGCACTAGCGGGGGGCCGAGGGCCAAAAACATTCAGTACTTC	CASSQADHPRTSGGPRAKNIQYF
TRBJ2-1	TRBV10-1	few	TRBD1	TGCGCCAGCAGTGAGTCGGCGACAGGGTACAATGAGCAGTTCTTC	CASSESATGYNEQFF
TRBJ2-3	TRBV19	many	-	TGTGCCACCAAGGCAGGGTACACAGATACGCAGTATTTT	CATKAGYTDTQYF
TRBJ2-7	TRBV5-8	-	-	TGTGCCAGCAGCTTGGGTGCAGTACGGGGCCTCGAGCAGTACTTC	CASSLGAVRGLEQYF
TRBJ2-7	TRBV20-1	-	TRBD2	TGCAGTGCTAGAGTCGCGAAGCGGGGGAACTCCTACGAGCAGTACTTC	CSARVAKRGNSYEQYF
TRBJ1-4	TRBV20-1	many	-	TGCAGTGCTAGCATCCTTGGAAAACTGTTTTTT	CSASILGKLFF
TRBJ1-1	TRBV18	many	TRBD1	TGTGCCAGCTCACTAGGGACAGGCAACACTGAAGCTTTCTTT	CASSLGTGNTEAFF
TRBJ1-3	TRBV20-1	-	-	TGCAGTGCCGTACAGGGTTCTGGAAACACCATATATTTT	CSAVQGSGNTIYF
TRBJ2-6	TRBV11-1	many	-	TGTGCCAGCAGCTTAGCGGGTGGCTCTGGGGCCAACGTCCTGACTTTC	CASSLAGGSGANVLTF
TRBJ1-1	TRBV7-6	many	-	TGTGCCAGCAGCCGGTTGGAAACTGAAGCTTTCTTT	CASSRLETEAFF
TRBJ2-1	TRBV6-5	few	TRBD2	TGTGCCAGCAGTTACCGAACCGGACTAGCGGCGAATGAGCAGTTCTTC	CASSYRTGLAANEQFF
TRBJ1-5	TRBV6-5	many	-	TGTGCCAACGGGGATCAGCCCCAGCATTTT	CANGDQPQHF
TRBJ2-1	TRBV10-3	-	-	TGTGCCATCAGTGAGTCAAGGACTGGGGATGAGCAGTTCTTC	CAISESRTGDEQFF
TRBJ1-6	TRBV7-1	many	-	TGTGCCAGCAGCTCCACTAGGGCCCTTCGGGCCCCCAAGGGGAATTCACCCCTCCACTTT	CASSSTRALRAPKGNSPLHF
TRBJ1-1	TRBV6-1	medium-sized	-	TGTGCCAGCAGTGAAGGAGGGGGTTATAGCGCTTTCTTT	CASSEGGGYSAFF
TRBJ2-3	TRBV24-1	-	-	TGTGCCACCAGTGTCCGTGGGGTGGCCGGCACAGATACGCAGTATTTT	CATSVRGVAGTDTQYF
TRBJ2-5	TRBV14	many	TRBD2	TGTGCCAGCAGCCAAGTCTTTAGCGGGATATTTGAGACCCAGTACTTC	CASSQVFSGIFETQYF
TRBJ2-7	TRBV5-1	few	TRBD1	TGCGCCAGCAGCTTGGCTCAGGGGGCTCGGGAGCAGTACTTC	CASSLAQGAREQYF
TRBJ1-3	TRBV20-1	many	-	TGCAGTGCTAGAGATTACCAGGTCGCCTCTGGAAACACCATATATTTT	CSARDYQVASGNTIYF
TRBJ2-1	TRBV6-1	medium-sized	TRBD2	TGTGCCAGCAGGCCGACCGGGACTAGCGTCTACAATGAGCAGTTCTTC	CASRPTGTSVYNEQFF
TRBJ1-2	TRBV5-5	few	-	TGTGCCAGCAGCTTTGACCTAAACTATGGCTACACCTTC	CASSFDLNYGYTF
TRBJ2-1	TRBV6-1	few	TRBD2	TGTGCCAGCAGCGACCCCGGGACTAGCGGGAGTAGGCAGTTCTTC	CASSDPGTSGSRQFF
TRBJ2-2	TRBV6-5	-	-	TGTGCCAGCAGTTACTCGAGGAGCGGGGAGCTGTTTTTT	CASSYSRSGELFF
TRBJ1-6	TRBV20-1	-	-	TGCAGTGCAAGGGACACGCGAAATAATTCACCCCTCCACTTT	CSARDTRNNSPLHF
TRBJ2-1	TRBV2	many	TRBD2	TGTGCCAGCAGTGTGGCTAGCGGGTACTACAATGAGCAGTTCTTC	CASSVASGYYNEQFF
TRBJ2-7	TRBV20-1	-	-	TGCAGTGCCCTCCCCGGGCTCACCTACGAGCAGTACTTC	CSALPGLTYEQYF
TRBJ2-5	TRBV7-9	-	-	TGTGCCAGCAGCCCCGGGACCCAAGAGACCCAGTACTTC	CASSPGTQETQYF
TRBJ1-1	TRBV10-3	-	-	TGTGCCATCAGTGAGCCGGGGAACACTGAAGCTTTCTTT	CAISEPGNTEAFF
TRBJ1-3	TRBV30	many	-	TGTGCCTGGAGTGTGGCAGGGGTCGGAAACACCATATATTTT	CAWSVAGVGNTIYF
TRBJ2-1	TRBV20-1	-	TRBD1	TGCAGTGCTCCTGGACAGGGATTCGATGAGCAGTTCTTC	CSAPGQGFDEQFF
TRBJ2-2	TRBV19	many	-	TGTGCCAGTAGTAACCAGGGGTCGAACACCGGGGAGCTGTTTTTT	CASSNQGSNTGELFF
TRBJ2-7	TRBV6-1	many	TRBD2	TGTGCCAGCACCCACAGACTAGCGGGGGGGCCCGACGAGCAGTACTTC	CASTHRLAGGPDEQYF
TRBJ1-6	TRBV6-1	few	-	TGTGCCAGCAGCAGATCAGGGATCAATTCACCCCTCCACTTT	CASSRSGINSPLHF
TRBJ1-2	TRBV6-1	-	-	TGTGCCAGCAGCACCCTCGGCTATGGCTACACCTTC	CASSTLGYGYTF
TRBJ2-1	TRBV4-1	few	TRBD1	TGCGCCAGCAGCCAAGAGGACAGGGGCAACAATGAGCAGTTCTTC	CASSQEDRGNNEQFF
TRBJ1-2	TRBV6-2/TRBV6-3	few	-	TGTGCCAGCAGTTACGGGGGGCGCAGCTATGGCTACACCTTC	CASSYGGRSYGYTF
TRBJ2-7	TRBV28	few	-	TGTGCCAGCAGTCCACCCTACGGCGACATTACCTACGAGCAGTACTTC	CASSPPYGDITYEQYF
TRBJ2-1	TRBV19	many	-	TGTGCCAGTAGTATGATGAAGGCCCAGGTGCAGTTCTTC	CASSMMKAQVQFF
TRBJ2-5	TRBV2	many	-	TGTGCCAGCAGTGAATATTTGGAGACCCAGTACTTC	CASSEYLETQYF
TRBJ1-3	TRBV5-6	many	-	TGTGCCAGCTCCCGGGGCGTGGTGGCTGGAAACACCATATATTTT	CASSRGVVAGNTIYF
TRBJ2-3	TRBV7-2	-	TRBD2	TGTGCCAGCAGCCATAGCGGGCGGCACGATACGCAGTATTTT	CASSHSGRHDTQYF
TRBJ2-7	TRBV29-1	many	-	TGCAGCGTTGCGGTATATTTCGACGAGCAGTACTTC	CSVAVYFDEQYF
TRBJ1-2	TRBV7-9	once	-	TGTGCCAGCAGCTTAGCCGGTCACGGGTATGGCTACACCTTC	CASSLAGHGYGYTF
TRBJ1-1	TRBV28	few	-	TGTGCCAGCGGACTGGGTGACACTGAAGCTTTCTTT	CASGLGDTEAFF
TRBJ2-3	TRBV12-3/TRBV12-4	many	-	TGTGCCAGCAGTTTAGTCGGCGGTGCAACAGATACGCAGTATTTT	CASSLVGGATDTQYF
TRBJ1-2	TRBV28	medium-sized	TRBD1	TGTGCCAGCAGCTCCGGACAGGGGTTAAACTATGGCTACACCTTC	CASSSGQGLNYGYTF
TRBJ2-1	TRBV12-3/TRBV12-4	few	-	TGTGCCAGCAGCCAGGACTTTTACAATGAGCAGTTCTTC	CASSQDFYNEQFF
TRBJ1-4	TRBV4-1	many	-	TGCGCCAGCAGCCAAGATTTCCCGACAGTCTCGAATGAAAAACTGTTTTTT	CASSQDFPTVSNEKLFF
TRBJ1-5	TRBV11-2	many	TRBD1	TGTGCCAGCAGCTTAAAGTGGACAGGGTTGGGGGAACAGCCCCAGCATTTT	CASSLKWTGLGEQPQHF
TRBJ1-6	TRBV19	-	-	TGTGCCAGTAATCAGGGGAATTCACCCCTCCACTTT	CASNQGNSPLHF
TRBJ2-3	TRBV11-2	-	TRBD2	TGTGCCAGCAGCGACGGGCTAGCGGGACGGGATACGCAGTATTTT	CASSDGLAGRDTQYF
TRBJ2-2	TRBV27	-	TRBD1	TGTGCCAGCAGGAGAATCGGGACAGTGGAAACAGGGGAGCTGTTTTTT	CASRRIGTVETGELFF
TRBJ2-6	TRBV7-6	many	-	TGTGCCAGCAGCTTAGGACACTCTGGGGCCAACGTCCTGACTTTC	CASSLGHSGANVLTF
TRBJ2-7	TRBV5-1	-	-	TGCGCCAGCAGCTTGGCACCATCAGAGAGTTACTTC	CASSLAPSESYF
TRBJ1-1	TRBV7-8	many	-	TGTGCCAGCAGCCCTGAAGCTTTCTTT	CASSPEAFF
TRBJ2-7	TRBV19	medium-sized	TRBD1	TGTGCCAGTAAGCTCAGGGACAGGGTATCTTACGAGCAGTACTTC	CASKLRDRVSYEQYF
TRBJ2-3	TRBV3-1	-	-	TGTGCCAGCAGCCAGGTGGGGGAGATCACAGATACGCAGTATTTT	CASSQVGEITDTQYF
TRBJ2-2	TRBV6-5	few	-	TGTGTCAGCATACCAAACAGGTGGAAGGACACCGGGGAGCTGTTTTTT	CVSIPNRWKDTGELFF
TRBJ2-7	TRBV7-6	many	TRBD1	TGTGCCAGCAGCTTAGAGTCAGGGGGCGAGCAGTACTTC	CASSLESGGEQYF